A single sample is the source of the 19 T cell receptor beta chains below, sequenced in a study of blood T cell repertoires in COVID-19. Method: immunoSEQ multiplex PCR; TCRdb's copy keeps in-frame clones and lacks some. The profile covers some 300,000 clones, with over 80% appearing a single time and roughly 6.3% taken by the ten largest. Sequencing was performed on peripheral blood. The origin of the receptors is a woman in her 50s with COVID-19, enrolled during active disease.

The gene calls are TRBV10-3 and TRBJ2-1; D possibly corresponds to TRBD1 (6 bases). The V gene lost 5 bases and the J gene lost 8 bases, with 16 bases spanning the gap. Germline V gene sequence: CDR1 ENHRY, CDR2 SYGVKD. The CDR3 has 14 amino acids. CDR3 in DNA: TGTGCCATCAGTCTTCAGGGAAACAGGGATGAGCAGTTCTTC. This translates into CAISLQGNRDEQFF.

V and J are TRBV6-1 and TRBJ2-3, with 7 bases that match TRBD1. V lost 0 bases and J lost 3; bases outside the gene matches: 6. Per germline, CDR1 MNHNS and CDR2 SASEGT. CDR3 size: 16 residues. The CDR3 bases are TGTGCCAGCAGTGAAGCCCCGGGACAGCTGACAGATACGCAGTATTTT. The encoded protein is CASSEAPGQLTDTQYF.

The chain carries TRBV5-6 and TRBJ2-2; 10 bases align to TRBD2. The CDR3 length is 17 residues. Germline trimming cut 6 bases from V and 5 bases from J; bases unmatched to any gene: 13. CDR1 SGHDT and CDR2 YYEEEE come from the germline V gene. The CDR3 bases are TGTGCCAGCATACCTTGGGCTAGCGGGAGACGAACCGGGGAGCTGTTTTTT. The encoded protein is CASIPWASGRRTGELFF.

DNA for the CDR3: TGTGCCAGCAGAGCGACAGCTTCCTACGAGCAGTACTTC. This codes for CASRATASYEQYF. The rearrangement uses TRBV11-2 and TRBJ2-7, with a possible D match to TRBD1 (5 bases). Trimming pared 6 bases from V and 1 base from J, leaving 10 bases between. The CDR3 runs 13 residues. CDR1 SGHAT and CDR2 FQNNGV come from the germline V gene.

The J gene is TRBJ2-1, the V gene TRBV4-2, with TRBD2 matching 7 bases. Per the germline V gene, CDR1 is LGHNA and CDR2 is YNFKEQ. CDR3 length equals 17 residues. The J segment lost 4 bases and the V segment lost 0 bases, leaving 9 bases of the junction unmatched. The CDR3 DNA reads TGTGCCAGCAGCCAAGAGGGTAGCGGGTCACTTTACAATGAGCAGTTCTTC. The encoded protein is CASSQEGSGSLYNEQFF.

The chain carries TRBV7-2 and TRBJ1-2; D ambiguous. This CDR3 spans 15 amino acids. V was clipped by 5 bases and J by 2 bases, with 15 bases between them. Germline loops: CDR1 SGHTA, CDR2 FQGNSA. Written as DNA, the CDR3 is TGTGCCAGCAGCCCCGGGAGAGGGTCCAACTATGGCTACACCTTC. This gives the protein CASSPGRGSNYGYTF.

This clone was seen more than once but under ten times. V gene TRBV5-4 combines with J gene TRBJ1-6; D gene unclear. The CDR3 loop spans 15 amino acids. The V gene's germline CDR1 is SGHNT and CDR2 YYREEE (reference sequence). Trimming shortened V by 0 bases and J by 10 bases, and 14 bases separated the two germline ends. CDR3: CASSLGSTGSSPLHF. Written as DNA, the CDR3 is TGTGCCAGCAGCTTGGGCAGTACGGGGTCCTCACCCCTCCACTTT.

The rearrangement joins TRBV4-2 to TRBJ1-1, with D possibly being TRBD1 (6 bases). Between the trimmed V and J ends, which lost 1 base and 13 bases, there was a span of 10 bases. The CDR3 covers 11 residues. Germline loops: CDR1 LGHNA, CDR2 YNFKEQ. CDR3 region: CASSQGQAGFF. In DNA, the CDR3 is TGTGCCAGCAGCCAAGGACAGGCCGGTTTCTTT.

The chain combines TRBV9 with TRBJ2-1; 7 nucleotides line up with TRBD2. V lost 2 bases to trimming and J lost 9 bases; unmatched junction nucleotides: 11. The CDR3 extends over 15 amino acids. Germline CDR1 SGDLS, CDR2 YYNGEE. DNA for the CDR3: TGTGCCAGCAGCGTGGGGGGAGGGATTAAGCCTGAGCAGTTCTTC. Protein sequence: CASSVGGGIKPEQFF.

The chain joins TRBV5-1 to TRBJ2-1; a weak D match, TRBD1 (5 bases). CDR3 length: 12 amino acids. Germline V gives CDR1 SGHRS, CDR2 YFSETQ. Trimming left V 2 bases short and J 6 bases short, with 6 bases between. For the CDR3, the DNA is TGCGCCAGCAGCTTTACAGGCAATGAGCAGTTCTTC. Its protein is CASSFTGNEQFF.

Here the CDR3 reads CASSQVRSGGGGGIYEQYF. CDR3 sequence (DNA): TGCGCCAGCAGCCAAGTTCGTAGTGGAGGTGGGGGGGGTATTTACGAGCAGTACTTC. The chain recombines TRBV4-3 with TRBJ2-7; 7 bases match TRBD2. The CDR3 is 19 residues long. Losses at the gene ends were 1 base for V and 4 bases for J; bases not matched to a gene: 19. Per the germline V gene, CDR1 is LGHNA and CDR2 is YSLEER.

The chain couples TRBV6-2 or TRBV6-3 to TRBJ2-5, with TRBD2 matching 10 bases. Germline trimming cut 6 bases from V and 4 bases from J; bases unmatched to any gene: 11. The germline CDR1 and CDR2 sequences are MNHEY and SVGEGT. The CDR3 totals 16 residues. CDR3 in DNA: TGTGCCAGCAGCTCCCTTTCTAGCGGGAGACGAGAGACCCAGTACTTC. Protein product: CASSSLSSGRRETQYF.

This clone occurred once. V usage is TRBV14 and J usage is TRBJ1-3, with a possible D match to TRBD1 (5 bases). Germline V gene data show CDR1 as SGHDN and CDR2 as FVKESK. The V end was cut by 2 bases, the J end by 2 bases, with 19 bases between. The CDR3 contains 18 residues. The CDR3: CASSQRSQAIDTGNTIYF. The CDR3 DNA is TGTGCCAGCAGCCAACGTTCACAGGCAATCGATACTGGAAACACCATATATTTT.

This rearrangement joins TRBV2 to TRBJ1-6; TRBD1 matches at 8 bases. V gave up 4 bases and J gave up 9 bases; unmatched junction bases: 5. CDR1 and CDR2 from the germline V gene are SNHLY and FYNNEI. This CDR3 has 14 residues. The CDR3 DNA sequence: TGTGCCAGCAGTGGGGACAGGCCGAGTTCACCCCTCCACTTT. Its protein product is CASSGDRPSSPLHF.

The gene calls are TRBV18 and TRBJ1-1, with no clear D. Germline V gene data show CDR1 as KGHSH and CDR2 as LQKENI. Trimming removed 3 bases at V and 10 bases at J, with 12 bases between. The CDR3 totals 12 residues. For the CDR3, the DNA is TGTGCCAGCTCACCCGGGCGAGAGGGAGCTTTCTTT. This codes for CASSPGREGAFF.

Here the CDR3 reads CASSFGSRGRDTEAFF. CDR3 sequence (DNA): TGTGCCAGCAGCTTTGGGTCCAGGGGTAGGGACACTGAAGCTTTCTTT. The chain combines TRBV7-9 with TRBJ1-1, with D possibly being TRBD1 (6 bases). There are 16 residues in the CDR3. Germline V CDR1 and CDR2: SEHNR, FQNEAQ (reference sequence). The ends were cut back, 3 bases at V and 3 bases at J, with 17 bases in the middle.

This chain connects TRBV7-2 to TRBJ2-5; weak D call: TRBD1 (5 bases). Between the trimmed V and J ends, which lost 8 bases and 4 bases, there was a span of 14 bases. Germline lookup yields CDR1 SGHTA and CDR2 FQGNSA. The CDR3 consists of 13 residues. The DNA of the CDR3 is TGTGCCAGCGGGCAGGGTCCTATAGAGACCCAGTACTTC. Protein: CASGQGPIETQYF.

The rearrangement links TRBV5-1 to TRBJ2-7; D not resolved. CDR1 is SGHRS and CDR2 is YFSETQ in the germline V gene. The V gene lost 2 bases and the J gene lost 4 bases, with 10 bases spanning the gap. The CDR3 runs to 13 residues. The CDR3 reads CASSLQSEYEQYF. The CDR3 DNA sequence: TGCGCCAGCAGCTTACAAAGCGAATACGAGCAGTACTTC.

This sequence joins TRBV7-6 and TRBJ1-1, with D maybe TRBD1 (5 bases). Germline CDR1 SGHVS, CDR2 FNYEAQ. Between the trimmed V and J ends, which lost 5 bases and 1 base, there was a span of 8 bases. There are 13 residues in the CDR3. This chain's CDR3 is CASSQDRNTEAFF. In nucleotides, the CDR3 is TGTGCCAGCAGCCAAGACAGGAACACTGAAGCTTTCTTT.